This TCR beta chain was recovered during a study of blood T cells in healthy people across ages. General observations from the study: Diversity estimated from one million T cells was considered an underestimate.

The use of a sample-barcoded 5' primer and a J-beta primer mix characterized a second PCR of about 7 to 12 cycles. A single record per CDR3 protein comes from TCRdb applying MiXCR to the 5' RACE reads. This table holds 1.5 million to 2 million distinct CDR3 sequences, about 31% found once. This clonotype was observed a few times. What it binds is not known. Sequencing input: blood. This clonotype originated in a woman under 40 in good health.

The CDR3 nucleotides are TGCGCCAGCAGCCAAGTTTGGGGGGGAACTTACACAACTAATGAAAAACTGTTTTTT. It yields the protein CASSQVWGGTYTTNEKLFF. The gene calls are TRBV4-1 and TRBJ1-4; weak D call: TRBD1 (5 bases). Germline CDR1 MGHRA, CDR2 YSYEKL. V dropped 1 base and J dropped 0 bases, with 18 bases sitting between them. The CDR3 has 19 residues.